What follows is one T cell receptor beta chain and its context. Its target is unknown. V lost 1 base, J lost 1 base, and 12 bases lay in between. CDR3 size: 15 residues. CDR1 and CDR2 (germline): SGHRS, YFSETQ. The data stem from a study of T cells in localized non-small cell lung cancer. Study outcomes and limitations: Adjacent lung was found to contain a median approximately 62 of the top 100 tumor clones.

Method: immunoSEQ multiplex PCR; TCRdb's copy keeps in-frame clones and lacks some. Among tens of thousands of clones, around 73% were seen once, and the ten largest hold roughly two fifths. The chain couples TRBV5-1 to TRBJ2-7, with D hard to call. The sequence derives from a male donor at least 60 years old with stage II squamous cell lung carcinoma. The source material was peripheral blood, sampled before any cancer treatment. This chain's CDR3 is CASSLLDSISYEQYF. CDR3 nucleotide sequence: TGCGCCAGCAGCTTGCTCGACTCGATTTCCTACGAGCAGTACTTC.